Shown below are 8 T cell receptor beta chains from a single sample sequenced in a study of T cell changes during pregnancy in multiple sclerosis. The assay was immunoSEQ multiplex PCR, and TCRdb's table has in-frame clones only and misses some. The sample includes roughly 25,000 clones, nearly 90% of them seen just once. Specimen: CD8+ T cells from peripheral blood mononuclear cells, collected in the second trimester of pregnancy. Source of these receptors: a female donor with multiple sclerosis, enrolled in a pregnancy study.

This chain connects TRBV28 to TRBJ2-7, with 7 bases that match TRBD1. CDR3 size: 16 residues. V trimming: 2 bases; J trimming: 2 bases; junction bases outside the gene matches: 9. The V gene's germline CDR1 is MDHEN and CDR2 SYDVKM. The CDR3 loop reads CASSLRGRLSTYEQYF. CDR3 bases: TGTGCCAGCAGTTTAAGGGGGCGGCTGAGTACCTACGAGCAGTACTTC.

V gene TRBV6-1 combines with J gene TRBJ1-1, with 7 nucleotides matching TRBD1. The CDR3 spans 15 residues. In germline, CDR1 is MNHNS, CDR2 SASEGT. The ends lost 4 bases at V and 0 bases at J; junction bases unmatched: 5. The CDR3 coding sequence is TGTGCCAGCAGTGTCCGGGACAGCATGAACACTGAAGCTTTCTTT. Its protein product is CASSVRDSMNTEAFF.

CDR3 sequence: CASSFSGDRVAEKLFF. DNA of the CDR3: TGCGCCAGCAGCTTTAGCGGTGACAGGGTCGCTGAAAAACTGTTTTTT. This sequence joins TRBV5-1 and TRBJ1-4; TRBD1 matches 7 bases. The CDR3 contains 16 residues. Germline V gives CDR1 SGHRS, CDR2 YFSETQ. V dropped 2 bases and J dropped 7; count of bases not matched to a gene: 11.

The J gene is TRBJ2-6, the V gene TRBV15; TRBD1 aligns across 8 bases. Germline values: CDR1 LNHNV, CDR2 YYDKDF (reference sequence). This CDR3 is 16 amino acids long. With V trimmed by 2 bases and J by 1 base, 1 base remained unmatched. In nucleotides, the CDR3 is TGTGCCACCAGCAGAAGGACAGGGTCTGGGGCCAACGTCCTGACTTTC. Translation gives CATSRRTGSGANVLTF.

This chain connects TRBV7-6 to TRBJ2-3; 7 bases are a match to TRBD1. Germline V lookup: CDR1 SGHVS, CDR2 FNYEAQ. The CDR3 runs 16 residues. The ends lost 0 bases at V and 3 bases at J; junction bases unmatched: 6. The DNA of the CDR3 is TGTGCCAGCAGCTTAGCAGGGGGCTCGAGTACAGATACGCAGTATTTT. It specifies CASSLAGGSSTDTQYF.

J is TRBJ2-1 and V is TRBV4-3; D is perhaps TRBD1 (6 bases). The CDR3 runs to 15 residues. Germline V gene sequence: CDR1 LGHNA, CDR2 YSLEER. V was shortened by 4 bases and J by 0 bases, with 10 bases between the two germline ends. CDR3 sequence (DNA): TGCGCCAGCAGCCCTGACAGGAGCTCCTACAATGAGCAGTTCTTC. Translating it yields CASSPDRSSYNEQFF.

This rearrangement joins TRBV28 to TRBJ2-1; 7 nucleotides line up with TRBD2. This CDR3 is 20 amino acids long. V lost 3 bases and J lost 6; bases outside the gene matches: 23. The germline CDR1 and CDR2 sequences are MDHEN and SYDVKM. CDR3 in amino acids: CASSLATLLPGLRYSNEQFF. The CDR3 region has the DNA TGTGCCAGCAGTTTGGCGACTCTCTTGCCGGGACTACGCTACTCCAATGAGCAGTTCTTC.

This chain joins TRBV4-3 and TRBJ2-1, with no clear D. The CDR3 covers 13 residues. Trimming pared 0 bases from V and 6 bases from J, leaving 6 bases between. From germline, CDR1 is LGHNA and CDR2 YSLEER. The CDR3 sequence is CASSQDNTNEQFF. CDR3 bases: TGCGCCAGCAGCCAAGATAACACCAATGAGCAGTTCTTC.